A selection of T cell receptor beta chains follows, all from one sample in a study of blood T cell repertoires in COVID-19. The assay was immunoSEQ multiplex PCR, and TCRdb's table has in-frame clones only and misses some. The top ten clones hold around 5.8% of a sample with 56,000 or so clones, more than 60% of them seen once. The sample comprised peripheral blood. The receptor source for this set is a woman aged 70-85 years with acute or convalescent COVID-19. The CDR3 runs from the conserved cysteine through the conserved F or W. The order of the fields is clone size, V gene, D gene, J gene, CDR3 protein, CDR3 DNA. The D gene is left open where the match is weak. Clone size is not always given. Where it is, it says once, few, many or a class for expanded clones.

abundance: .
v_gene: TRBV10-1
d_gene: .
j_gene: TRBJ1-5
CDR3aa: CASSLGGLTGPQHF
CDR3nt: TGCGCCAGCAGCCTTGGCGGCCTTACGGGGCCCCAGCATTTT

abundance: .
v_gene: TRBV14
d_gene: TRBD1
j_gene: TRBJ2-1
CDR3aa: CASSQEGQGNQQFF
CDR3nt: TGTGCCAGCAGCCAAGAGGGACAGGGAAATCAGCAGTTCTTC

abundance: .
v_gene: TRBV12-3/TRBV12-4
d_gene: .
j_gene: TRBJ2-1
CDR3aa: CASRSSGNEQFF
CDR3nt: TGTGCCAGCAGGTCCTCCGGTAATGAGCAGTTCTTC

abundance: .
v_gene: TRBV19
d_gene: .
j_gene: TRBJ1-5
CDR3aa: CASSIDSPVPTNQPQHF
CDR3nt: TGTGCCAGTAGTATAGACTCACCGGTCCCGACTAATCAGCCCCAGCATTTT

abundance: .
v_gene: TRBV7-8
d_gene: TRBD1
j_gene: TRBJ1-5
CDR3aa: CASSSLDRADNQPQHF
CDR3nt: TGTGCCAGCAGCTCATTGGACAGGGCGGACAATCAGCCCCAGCATTTT

abundance: .
v_gene: TRBV11-2
d_gene: .
j_gene: TRBJ1-6
CDR3aa: CASGRASYNSPLHF
CDR3nt: TGTGCCAGCGGGAGGGCATCCTATAATTCACCCCTCCACTTT

abundance: once
v_gene: TRBV3-1/TRBV3-2
d_gene: .
j_gene: TRBJ2-1
CDR3aa: CASSQGGVLVF
CDR3nt: TGTGCCAGCAGCCAAGGCGGAGTGTTGGTCTTC

abundance: .
v_gene: TRBV7-2
d_gene: TRBD2
j_gene: TRBJ2-3
CDR3aa: CASSFQRGGADTQYF
CDR3nt: TGTGCCAGCAGCTTCCAGCGGGGGGGCGCAGATACGCAGTATTTT

abundance: medium-sized
v_gene: TRBV3-1/TRBV3-2
d_gene: .
j_gene: TRBJ2-3
CDR3aa: CASSQVGQASTDTQYF
CDR3nt: TGTGCCAGCAGCCAAGTAGGACAAGCTAGCACAGATACGCAGTATTTT

abundance: .
v_gene: TRBV5-4
d_gene: TRBD2
j_gene: TRBJ2-3
CDR3aa: CASSLWAGGPPDTQYF
CDR3nt: TGTGCCAGCAGCTTGTGGGCGGGGGGGCCCCCAGATACGCAGTATTTT

abundance: .
v_gene: TRBV6-1
d_gene: TRBD2
j_gene: TRBJ2-5
CDR3aa: CASSDPLAGGLQETQYF
CDR3nt: TGTGCCAGCAGTGACCCGCTAGCGGGGGGCCTCCAAGAGACCCAGTACTTC

abundance: .
v_gene: TRBV6-5
d_gene: .
j_gene: TRBJ1-6
CDR3aa: CASSFTGLGPGSPLHF
CDR3nt: TGTGCCAGCAGTTTCACCGGACTCGGACCGGGTTCACCCCTCCACTTT

abundance: .
v_gene: TRBV7-9
d_gene: .
j_gene: TRBJ1-5
CDR3aa: CASSLGTSNQPQHF
CDR3nt: TGTGCCAGCAGCTTGGGGACAAGCAATCAGCCCCAGCATTTT

abundance: .
v_gene: TRBV11-2
d_gene: .
j_gene: TRBJ1-1
CDR3aa: CASSLRRGLRITEAFF
CDR3nt: TGTGCCAGCAGCTTACGCAGGGGCCTCCGTATCACTGAAGCTTTCTTT

abundance: .
v_gene: TRBV18
d_gene: TRBD1
j_gene: TRBJ2-2
CDR3aa: CASQGANTGELFF
CDR3nt: TGTGCCAGTCAGGGGGCGAACACCGGGGAGCTGTTTTTT

abundance: .
v_gene: TRBV5-1
d_gene: TRBD1
j_gene: TRBJ1-6
CDR3aa: CASSLGTGNSPLHF
CDR3nt: TGCGCCAGCAGCTTGGGGACAGGGAATTCACCCCTCCACTTT

abundance: few
v_gene: TRBV19
d_gene: .
j_gene: TRBJ2-7
CDR3aa: CASSVGTQGYLYF
CDR3nt: TGTGCCAGTAGTGTCGGGACTCAAGGCTACCTGTACTTC

abundance: .
v_gene: TRBV6-5
d_gene: TRBD1
j_gene: TRBJ1-6
CDR3aa: CATKTGDLPNSPLHF
CDR3nt: TGTGCCACCAAGACAGGGGATCTTCCTAATTCACCCCTCCACTTT

abundance: .
v_gene: TRBV18
d_gene: .
j_gene: TRBJ1-1
CDR3aa: CASSPIQSNTEAFF
CDR3nt: TGTGCCAGCTCACCAATCCAGTCGAACACTGAAGCTTTCTTT

abundance: .
v_gene: TRBV3-1/TRBV3-2
d_gene: .
j_gene: TRBJ1-1
CDR3aa: CASSQAQSKAFF
CDR3nt: TGTGCCAGCAGTCAAGCGCAGTCGAAAGCTTTCTTT

abundance: .
v_gene: TRBV2
d_gene: TRBD1
j_gene: TRBJ2-2
CDR3aa: CASSPRTGLLPGELFF
CDR3nt: TGTGCCAGCAGCCCAAGGACAGGCCTGTTGCCCGGGGAGCTGTTTTTT

abundance: few
v_gene: TRBV20-1
d_gene: .
j_gene: TRBJ2-5
CDR3aa: CSASELAVFEETQYF
CDR3nt: TGCAGTGCTAGTGAGCTTGCGGTATTTGAGGAGACCCAGTACTTC

abundance: .
v_gene: TRBV7-2
d_gene: .
j_gene: TRBJ2-7
CDR3aa: CASSSRYEQYF
CDR3nt: TGTGCCAGCAGCTCGCGCTACGAGCAGTACTTC

abundance: .
v_gene: TRBV7-8
d_gene: .
j_gene: TRBJ1-2
CDR3aa: CASNLGGVSGYGYTF
CDR3nt: TGTGCCAGCAACCTCGGGGGAGTCTCCGGATATGGCTACACCTTC

abundance: .
v_gene: TRBV11-3
d_gene: TRBD2
j_gene: TRBJ2-2
CDR3aa: CASTSYGGGTGELFF
CDR3nt: TGTGCCAGCACTAGTTACGGGGGAGGGACCGGGGAGCTGTTTTTT

abundance: few
v_gene: TRBV5-8
d_gene: .
j_gene: TRBJ1-5
CDR3aa: CASRELIHQPQHF
CDR3nt: TGTGCCAGCCGGGAACTGATTCATCAGCCCCAGCATTTT

abundance: .
v_gene: TRBV28
d_gene: TRBD2
j_gene: TRBJ2-2
CDR3aa: CASSLGGGGTGELFF
CDR3nt: TGTGCCAGCAGTTTAGGCGGGGGAGGGACCGGGGAGCTGTTTTTT

abundance: .
v_gene: TRBV5-1
d_gene: TRBD1
j_gene: TRBJ2-5
CDR3aa: CASSRLTGIGETQYF
CDR3nt: TGCGCCAGCAGCCGACTGACAGGGATCGGAGAGACCCAGTACTTC

abundance: once
v_gene: TRBV20-1
d_gene: TRBD1
j_gene: TRBJ2-1
CDR3aa: CSASQGAGVDEQFF
CDR3nt: TGCAGTGCTAGTCAGGGGGCCGGGGTCGATGAGCAGTTCTTC

abundance: .
v_gene: TRBV10-3
d_gene: .
j_gene: TRBJ1-2
CDR3aa: CAISERENYGYTF
CDR3nt: TGTGCCATCAGTGAGAGGGAGAACTATGGCTACACCTTC

abundance: .
v_gene: TRBV19
d_gene: TRBD2
j_gene: TRBJ2-3
CDR3aa: CASSRSGGFTDTQYF
CDR3nt: TGTGCCAGTAGCCGTAGCGGGGGCTTCACAGATACGCAGTATTTT